The source of this TCR beta chain is a study of CD8+CD57+ T cells in acquired aplastic anemia. About the research overall: Sorted CD4+ and CD8+ cells yielded DNA averaging approximately 3.5 ug.

The study's findings and limits: Overlap between patients and controls comprised 25 to 30 CD8+ CDR3 sequences.

The template used for profiling TCR beta VDJ and CDR3 was genomic DNA. TCRdb used MiXCR to reprocess the reads, holding one entry per CDR3 protein. Altogether a few hundred thousand distinct CDR3 sequences are present, around 60% being singletons, with the ten largest covering 6.5% to 10%. The CDR3 length is 14 residues. The germline V gene has CDR1 DFQATT and CDR2 SNEGSKA (reference sequence). Deletions cut 0 bases from V and 1 base from J, with 9 bases between. This clonotype was seen at least ten times. Its antigen is as yet unknown. Sequenced sample: sorted CD4+, CD8+, or CD8+CD57+ T cells (not recorded which) from PBMCs. The J gene is TRBJ1-2, the V gene TRBV20-1, with D perhaps TRBD1 (5 bases). This clonotype originated in a human donor with severe aplastic anemia or a healthy control (not recorded which). CDR3 coding DNA: TGCAGTGCTAGAGATTGGACAAATAACTATGGCTACACCTTC. Residues: CSARDWTNNYGYTF.